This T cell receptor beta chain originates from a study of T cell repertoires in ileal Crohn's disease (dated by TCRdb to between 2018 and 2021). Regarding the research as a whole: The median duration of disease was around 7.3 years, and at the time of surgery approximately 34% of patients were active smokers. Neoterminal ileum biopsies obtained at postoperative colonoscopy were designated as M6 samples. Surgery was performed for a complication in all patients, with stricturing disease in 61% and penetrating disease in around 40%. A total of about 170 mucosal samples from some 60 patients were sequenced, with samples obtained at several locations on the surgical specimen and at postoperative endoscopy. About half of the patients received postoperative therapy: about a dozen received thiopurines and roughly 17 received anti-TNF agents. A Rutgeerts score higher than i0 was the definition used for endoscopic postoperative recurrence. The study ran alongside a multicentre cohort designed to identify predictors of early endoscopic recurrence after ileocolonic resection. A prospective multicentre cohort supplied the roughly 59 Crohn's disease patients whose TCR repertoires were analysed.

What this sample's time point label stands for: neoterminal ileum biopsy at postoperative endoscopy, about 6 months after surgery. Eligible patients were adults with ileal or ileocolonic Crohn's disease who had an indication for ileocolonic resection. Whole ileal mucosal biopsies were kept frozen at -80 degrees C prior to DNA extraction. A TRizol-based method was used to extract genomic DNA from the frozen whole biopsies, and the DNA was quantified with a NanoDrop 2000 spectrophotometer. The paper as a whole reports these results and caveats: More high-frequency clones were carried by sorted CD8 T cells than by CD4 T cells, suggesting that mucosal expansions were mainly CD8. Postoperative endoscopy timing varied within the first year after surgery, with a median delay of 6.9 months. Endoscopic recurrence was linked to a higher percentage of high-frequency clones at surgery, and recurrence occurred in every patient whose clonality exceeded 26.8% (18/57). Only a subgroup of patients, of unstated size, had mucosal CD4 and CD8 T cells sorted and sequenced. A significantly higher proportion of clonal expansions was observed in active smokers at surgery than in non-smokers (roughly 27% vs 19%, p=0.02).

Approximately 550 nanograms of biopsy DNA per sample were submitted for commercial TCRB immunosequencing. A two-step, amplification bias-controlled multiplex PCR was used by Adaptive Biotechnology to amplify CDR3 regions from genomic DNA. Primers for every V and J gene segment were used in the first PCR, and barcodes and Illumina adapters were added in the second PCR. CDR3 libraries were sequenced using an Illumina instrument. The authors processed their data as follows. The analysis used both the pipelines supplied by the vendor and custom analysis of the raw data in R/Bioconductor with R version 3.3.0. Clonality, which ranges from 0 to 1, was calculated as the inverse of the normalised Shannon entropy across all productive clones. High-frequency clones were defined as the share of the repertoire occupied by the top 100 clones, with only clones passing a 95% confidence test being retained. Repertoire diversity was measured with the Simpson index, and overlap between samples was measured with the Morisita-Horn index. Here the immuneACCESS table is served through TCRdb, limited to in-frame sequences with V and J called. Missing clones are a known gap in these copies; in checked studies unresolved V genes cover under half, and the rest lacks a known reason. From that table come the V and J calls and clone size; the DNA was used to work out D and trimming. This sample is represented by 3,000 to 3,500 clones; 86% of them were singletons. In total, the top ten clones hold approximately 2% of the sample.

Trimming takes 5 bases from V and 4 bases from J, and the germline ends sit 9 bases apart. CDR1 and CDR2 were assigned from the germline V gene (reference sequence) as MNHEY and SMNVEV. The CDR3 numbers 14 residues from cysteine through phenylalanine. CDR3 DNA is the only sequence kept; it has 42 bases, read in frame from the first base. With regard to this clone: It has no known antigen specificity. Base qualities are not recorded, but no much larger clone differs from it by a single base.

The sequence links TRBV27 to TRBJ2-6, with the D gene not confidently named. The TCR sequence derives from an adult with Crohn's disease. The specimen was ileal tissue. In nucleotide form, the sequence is TGTGCCAGCAGTGTCTCGAGGGGGGCCAACGTCCTGACTTTC. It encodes CASSVSRGANVLTF. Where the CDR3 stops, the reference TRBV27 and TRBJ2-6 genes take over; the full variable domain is EAQVTQNPRYLITVTGKKLTVTCSQNMNHEYMSWYRQDPGLGLRQIYYSMNVEVTDKGDVPEGYKVSRKEKRNFPLILESPSPNQTSLYFCASSVSRGANVLTFGAGSRLTVL.